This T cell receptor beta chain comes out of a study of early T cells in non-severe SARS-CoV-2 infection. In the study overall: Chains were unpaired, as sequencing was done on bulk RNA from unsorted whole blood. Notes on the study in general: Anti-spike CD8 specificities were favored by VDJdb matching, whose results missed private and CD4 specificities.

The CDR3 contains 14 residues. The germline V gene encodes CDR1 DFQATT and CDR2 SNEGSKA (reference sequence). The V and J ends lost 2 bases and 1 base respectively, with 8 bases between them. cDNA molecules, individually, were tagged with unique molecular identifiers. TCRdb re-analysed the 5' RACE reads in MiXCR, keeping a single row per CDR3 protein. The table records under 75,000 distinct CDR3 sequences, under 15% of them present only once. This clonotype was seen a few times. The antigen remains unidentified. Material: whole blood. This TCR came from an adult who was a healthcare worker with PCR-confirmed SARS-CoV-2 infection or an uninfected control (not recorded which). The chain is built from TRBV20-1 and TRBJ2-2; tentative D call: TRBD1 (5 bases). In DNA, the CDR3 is TGCAGTGCTAGATATCAGGGGAACACCGGGGAGCTGTTTTTT. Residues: CSARYQGNTGELFF.